This T cell receptor beta chain was identified in a study of cytomegalovirus exposure and HLA in healthy donors. General study findings and limits: In an earlier analysis, in roughly 600 donors, most V segments appeared productive either ~90% or ~30% of the time. A later analysis linked a missense variant in DCLRE1C to the trimming of TCR beta V and J genes.

Nominally healthy donors provided the samples, though records likely missed some immune exposures. With 60 Vbeta and 13 Jbeta primers, the PCR was carried out. Sequencing was performed with immunoSEQ multiplex PCR; in TCRdb, only in-frame clones are kept and a portion is missing. The sample has roughly 200,000 clones; the top ten hold 1.1%. A word on this clone: The antigen remains unidentified.

Per germline, CDR1 WSHSY and CDR2 SAAADI. The CDR3 totals 17 residues. V shed 11 bases, J shed 2 bases, and the junction held 12 bases outside the gene matches. This receptor was taken from a girl aged 2 to 10 in good health and CMV-seropositive. The chain carries TRBV10-2 and TRBJ2-7; 16 positions agree with TRBD2. Sequencing input: PBMCs. In DNA form, the CDR3 reads TGCGCCTCGAACACTTGGGGACTAGCGGGAGGGGCCTACGAGCAGTACTTC. Amino acid sequence: CASNTWGLAGGAYEQYF.